A selection of T cell receptor beta chains follows, all from one sample in a study of CD8+ T cells in alopecia areata. TCRdb keeps only in-frame clones here, not all; method: immunoSEQ multiplex PCR. The sample yields more than 150,000 clones, around 49% seen once. This specimen consisted of CD8+ T cells sorted from blood, obtained around week 54, from a patient treated with tofacitinib. The receptors come from a human donor with alopecia areata. Each CDR3 is given without its conserved first and last residue. Clone size appears in some rows only: once, few, many, or a class for an expanded clone.

j_gene	abundance	v_gene	CDR3aa
TRBJ2-1	.	TRBV9	ASSHGQGAINEQF
TRBJ2-7	.	TRBV19	ASSIDRESYEQY
TRBJ2-2	.	TRBV4-3	ASSQEWGGGELF
TRBJ2-3	.	TRBV4-3	ASSQVLYDTQY
TRBJ2-7	.	TRBV4-1	ASSQSGGNSYEQY
TRBJ2-1	.	TRBV5-4	ASSLANGYYNEQF
TRBJ2-5	.	TRBV7-8	ASSLRQWWEETQY
TRBJ2-5	.	TRBV9	ASSVAGTEETQY
TRBJ2-5	.	TRBV4-3	ASSQDYRARRGETQY
TRBJ2-2	.	TRBV25-1	ASTLDGSTGELF
TRBJ1-2	few	TRBV19	ASSVGTGYGYT
TRBJ1-2	.	TRBV30	AWITPDREHGYT
TRBJ2-7	.	TRBV30	AWSGQGYYEQY
TRBJ1-1	.	TRBV7-2	ASSSRAEDEAF
TRBJ2-1	.	TRBV11-1	ASSPKRTKNDNEQF
TRBJ2-5	.	TRBV10-3	AIGGGETQY
TRBJ1-6	.	TRBV6-5	ASRVYRALDSPLH
TRBJ2-1	.	TRBV9	ASSLYDEQF
TRBJ2-5	.	TRBV7-9	ASSSDSQETQY
TRBJ2-5	.	TRBV30	AWTKNRGGETQY
TRBJ1-1	.	TRBV27	ASSLGGGYANTEAF
TRBJ2-1	.	TRBV15	ATSASPGPRSYNEQF
TRBJ2-4	.	TRBV11-3	ASSLGPGAQNIQY
TRBJ2-6	few	TRBV5-1	ASSLTGGFGSGANVLT
TRBJ1-6	.	TRBV18	ASSLRGRAEFSPLH
TRBJ1-6	few	TRBV11-2	ASSLGPGYNSPLH
TRBJ2-5	.	TRBV11-2	ASSLGVLGQETQY